This record concerns one TCR beta chain sequence. Which antigen it targets is not known. Base quality data are lacking; no much larger clone is found one base away. The immunoSEQ Assay, a bias-controlled multiplex PCR, was used to amplify TCRbeta CDR3 regions from genomic DNA. In the paper's pipeline: The number of nucleated cells in each sample was estimated by amplification of reference gene primers within the assay. Sequence reads were collapsed and filtered to measure the absolute abundance of every unique TCRbeta CDR3 rearrangement. For each sample, productive Simpson clonality was calculated by taking the square root of Simpson's diversity index across productive rearrangements. TCRdb carries this immuneACCESS record with in-frame sequences only. Its versions omit some clonotypes, under half of them owing to an unresolved V gene in the studies checked, with the rest unexplained. The DNA was the basis for D and trimming; V, J and clone size are from that table. Across this sample there are some 120,000 clones, with 80% to 90% seen only once. Around 3.6% of the sample is in the top ten clones.

The data derive from a study of blood T cell repertoires in COVID-19 (dated by TCRdb to between 2020 and 2021). About the full investigation: Collaborator samples came from the United States, Italy and Spain and covered acute and convalescent phases of COVID-19. The material from the prospective study consisted of cDNA or gDNA derived from T cells, B-cell-depleted T cells, or PBMCs. The dataset comprised deeply sampled blood TCRbeta repertoires from subjects exposed to, actively infected with, or recovered from COVID-19. The repertoires were released in a freely available public database meant as a resource for research on the immune response to SARS-CoV-2. The samples were drawn from two sources: the first 160 participants of the ongoing ImmuneRACE study, and 950 to 1,500 subjects contributed by 6 global collaborators. Sample metadata almost always included a de-identified subject ID, COVID-19 status, age in years and sex. Where HLA class I and class II types were available, the types were taken from metadata supplied by the sample provider, not from assay-based typing.

The CDR3 numbers 15 residues from cysteine through phenylalanine. The DNA shown is the 45-base CDR3, in frame from base 1. The germline V end is reduced by 6 bases and the J end by 10 bases; junction bases left unmatched: 12. From the germline V gene, CDR1 is SNHLY and CDR2 is FYNNEI. Each collaborating institution followed its own protocols to collect whole blood in K2EDTA tubes. For TCRbeta analysis, collaborator samples were shipped as frozen whole blood, as isolated PBMCs, or as DNA extracted from either sample type. The paper's findings and limits, for the study overall: How much clinical and demographic metadata was included differed by source and by participant, and the metadata was provided uncurated.

The receptor was isolated from a woman aged 55-70 years with acute or convalescent COVID-19. The sample taken for sequencing was peripheral blood. The receptor chain draws on TRBV2 and TRBJ1-4; 9 bases in the middle match TRBD1. The CDR3: CASRTGGGSSVKLFF. The DNA sequence is TGTGCCAGCAGAACAGGGGGCGGTTCCTCCGTAAAACTGTTTTTT.